This T cell receptor beta chain stems from a study of lymphopenia after photon versus proton radiotherapy. Notes on the study in general: Photon-treated patients lost naive T cells and TCR diversity; proton-treated stayed stable. After lymphocyte nadir, photon-treated repertoires showed oligoclonal expansion, especially CD8+ Temra. Survival link was tested only in deceased patients; proton benefit remains a possibility.

CDR1 is MNHEY and CDR2 is SVGAGI in the germline V gene. The CDR3 extends over 10 amino acids. Trimming took 8 bases from V and 5 from J, leaving 6 bases between them. On this clone: Its antigen is still unknown.

Clones were read by immunoSEQ multiplex PCR, and TCRdb kept only the in-frame ones, dropping some. The sample has about 50,000 clones, roughly 90% seen once. V is TRBV6-5 and J is TRBJ1-1, with D perhaps matching TRBD1 (5 bases). Source: peripheral blood, taken from a patient treated with photon-based radiotherapy. This TCR derives from a woman in her 40s with cholangiocarcinoma. CDR3 amino acids: CASWGTEAFF. The CDR3 bases are TGTGCCAGCTGGGGGACTGAAGCTTTCTTT.